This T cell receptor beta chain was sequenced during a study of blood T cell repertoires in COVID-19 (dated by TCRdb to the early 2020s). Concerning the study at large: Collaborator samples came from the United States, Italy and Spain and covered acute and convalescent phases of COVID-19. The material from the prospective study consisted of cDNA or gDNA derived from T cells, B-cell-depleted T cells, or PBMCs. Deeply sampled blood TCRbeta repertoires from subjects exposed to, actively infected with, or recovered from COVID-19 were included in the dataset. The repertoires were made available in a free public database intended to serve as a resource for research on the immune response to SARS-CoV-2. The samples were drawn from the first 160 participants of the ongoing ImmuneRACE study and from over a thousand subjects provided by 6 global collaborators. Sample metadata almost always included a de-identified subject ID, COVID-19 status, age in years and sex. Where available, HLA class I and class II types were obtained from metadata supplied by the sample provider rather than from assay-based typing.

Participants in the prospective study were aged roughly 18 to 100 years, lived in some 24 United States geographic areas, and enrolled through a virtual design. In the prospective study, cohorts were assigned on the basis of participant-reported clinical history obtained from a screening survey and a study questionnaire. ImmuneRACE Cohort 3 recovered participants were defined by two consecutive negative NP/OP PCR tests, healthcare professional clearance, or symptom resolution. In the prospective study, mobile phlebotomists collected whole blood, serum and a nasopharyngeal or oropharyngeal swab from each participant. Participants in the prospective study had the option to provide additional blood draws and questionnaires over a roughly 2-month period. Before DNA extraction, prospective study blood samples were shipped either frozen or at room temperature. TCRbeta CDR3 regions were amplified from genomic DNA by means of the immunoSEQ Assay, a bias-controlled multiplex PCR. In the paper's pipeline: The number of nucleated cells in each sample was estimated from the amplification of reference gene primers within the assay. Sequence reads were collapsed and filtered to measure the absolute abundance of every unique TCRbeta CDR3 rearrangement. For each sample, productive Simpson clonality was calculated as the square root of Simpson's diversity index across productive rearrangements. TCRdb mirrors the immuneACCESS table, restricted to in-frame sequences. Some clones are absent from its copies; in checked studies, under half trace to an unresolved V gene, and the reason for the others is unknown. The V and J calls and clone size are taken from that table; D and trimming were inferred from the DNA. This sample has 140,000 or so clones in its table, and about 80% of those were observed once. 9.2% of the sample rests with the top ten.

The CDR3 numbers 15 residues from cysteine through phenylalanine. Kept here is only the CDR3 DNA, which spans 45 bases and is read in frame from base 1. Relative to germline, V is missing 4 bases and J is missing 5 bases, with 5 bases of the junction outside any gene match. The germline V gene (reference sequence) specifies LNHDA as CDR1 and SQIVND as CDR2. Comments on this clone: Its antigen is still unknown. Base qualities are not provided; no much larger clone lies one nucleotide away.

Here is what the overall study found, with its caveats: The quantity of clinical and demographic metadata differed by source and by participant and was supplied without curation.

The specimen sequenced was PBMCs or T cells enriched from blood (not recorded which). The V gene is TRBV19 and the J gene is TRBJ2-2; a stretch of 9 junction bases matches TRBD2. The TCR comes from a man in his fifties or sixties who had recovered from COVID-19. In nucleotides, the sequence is TGTGCCAGTAGTACTAGCGGGGCGCCGACCGGGGAGCTGTTTTTT. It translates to CASSTSGAPTGELFF.